The clone carrying this T cell receptor beta chain was seen once. Its matching antigen is unknown. This sample stems from a study of T cell responses to AZD1222 COVID-19 vaccine. Study-level background: Second-dose schedules of about 4 or about 12 weeks were combined. Study-wide findings and caveats: There were vaccine-associated CD4 TCRs across spike, dominant at 160-218 and 743-854. Rises in breadth and depth of Spike-specific TCRs came after two AZD1222 doses. AZD1222 recipients seropositive at baseline numbered only six or seven.

The assay was immunoSEQ multiplex PCR, and TCRdb's table has in-frame clones only and misses some. The sample yields tens of thousands of clones, 88% seen once. The CDR3 covers 15 residues. V was trimmed by 1 base and J by 5 bases, leaving 14 bases between them. CDR1 is SNHLY and CDR2 is FYNNEI in the germline V gene. The V gene is TRBV2, the J gene TRBJ1-1; no definite D call. Source: peripheral blood, taken on day 0 of AZD1222 vaccination. The sequence was collected from an adult in good health. CDR3 nucleotide sequence: TGTGCCAGCAGTGAAGTGGGTGTGGGTGGGACTGAAGCTTTCTTT. This gives the protein CASSEVGVGGTEAFF.